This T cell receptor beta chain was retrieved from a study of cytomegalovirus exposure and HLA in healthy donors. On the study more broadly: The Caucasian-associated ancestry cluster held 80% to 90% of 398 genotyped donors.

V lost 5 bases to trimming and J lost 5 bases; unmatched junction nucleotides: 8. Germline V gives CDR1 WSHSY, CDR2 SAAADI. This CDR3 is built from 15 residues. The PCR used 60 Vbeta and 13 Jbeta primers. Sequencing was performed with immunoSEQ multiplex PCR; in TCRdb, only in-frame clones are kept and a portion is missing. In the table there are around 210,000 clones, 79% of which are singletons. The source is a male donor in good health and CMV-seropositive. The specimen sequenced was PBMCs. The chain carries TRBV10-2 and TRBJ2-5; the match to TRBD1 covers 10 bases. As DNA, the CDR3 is TGCGCCAGCAGTAGTAGGGACAGGGGCTCGGAGACCCAGTACTTC. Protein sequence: CASSSRDRGSETQYF.